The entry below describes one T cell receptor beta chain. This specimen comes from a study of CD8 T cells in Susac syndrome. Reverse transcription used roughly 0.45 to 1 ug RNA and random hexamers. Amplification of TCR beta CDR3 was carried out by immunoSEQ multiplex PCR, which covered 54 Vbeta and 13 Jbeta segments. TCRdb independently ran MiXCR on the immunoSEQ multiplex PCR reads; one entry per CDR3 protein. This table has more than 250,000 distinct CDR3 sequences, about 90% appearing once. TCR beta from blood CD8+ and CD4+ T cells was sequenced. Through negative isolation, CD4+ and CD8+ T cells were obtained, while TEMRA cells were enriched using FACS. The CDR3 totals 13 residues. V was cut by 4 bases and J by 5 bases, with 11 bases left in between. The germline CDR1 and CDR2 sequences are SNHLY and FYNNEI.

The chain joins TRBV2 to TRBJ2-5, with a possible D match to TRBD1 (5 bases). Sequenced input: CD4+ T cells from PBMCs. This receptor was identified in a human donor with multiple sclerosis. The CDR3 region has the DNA TGTGCCAGCAGTGTACTCGCAGGGGAGACCCAGTACTTC. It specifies CASSVLAGETQYF.